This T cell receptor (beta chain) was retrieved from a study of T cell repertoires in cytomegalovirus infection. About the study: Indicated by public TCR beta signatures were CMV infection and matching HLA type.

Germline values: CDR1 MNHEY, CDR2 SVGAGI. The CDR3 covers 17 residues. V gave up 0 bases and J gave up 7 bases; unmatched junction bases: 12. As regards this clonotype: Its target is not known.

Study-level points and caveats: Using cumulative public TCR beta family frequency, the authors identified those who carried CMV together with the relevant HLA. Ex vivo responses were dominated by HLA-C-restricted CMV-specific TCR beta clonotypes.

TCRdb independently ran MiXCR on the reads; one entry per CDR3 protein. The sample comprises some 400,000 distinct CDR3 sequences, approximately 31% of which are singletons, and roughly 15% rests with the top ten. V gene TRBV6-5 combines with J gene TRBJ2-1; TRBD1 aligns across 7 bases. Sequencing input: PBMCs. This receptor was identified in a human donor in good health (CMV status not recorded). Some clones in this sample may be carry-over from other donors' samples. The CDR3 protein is CASSYSKHLQGRNEQFF. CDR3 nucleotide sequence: TGTGCCAGCAGTTACTCGAAACACTTACAGGGGCGGAATGAGCAGTTCTTC.